The present entry profiles one TCR beta chain with its context. The record originates from a study of blood T cell repertoires in COVID-19. Study-level background: The analysed material was cDNA or gDNA that came from T cells, B-cell-depleted T cells, or PBMCs.

Study processing details: Quantification of nucleated cells was approximated via reference gene primer amplification. TCRdb's table, derived via immunoSEQ multiplex PCR, lists solely in-frame clones and lacks some. For V, J and clone size, that table is used; D and trimming come from the DNA. The table includes 190,000 or so clones, around nine tenths detected once. V shed 0 bases and J 7 bases; nucleotides not matched to a gene: 8. This CDR3 is 16 amino acids long. The V gene's germline CDR1 is SGHRS and CDR2 YFSETQ. V usage is TRBV5-1 and J usage is TRBJ1-4, with 8 bases that match TRBD1. Material: peripheral blood. The source of this sequence is a middle-aged man with active or convalescent COVID-19. CDR3 bases: TGCGCCAGCAGCTTGGAACCGACAGGGGAGGGTGAAAAACTGTTTTTT. Amino acids: CASSLEPTGEGEKLFF.